This is a list of T cell receptor beta chains from one sample in a study of blood T cell repertoires in COVID-19. Sequenced by immunoSEQ multiplex PCR; TCRdb stores in-frame clones only, minus some. The table includes roughly 280,000 clones, roughly 89% detected once. The sequenced sample was PBMCs or T cells enriched from blood (not recorded which). The receptor set was obtained from a woman aged 60-75 years who had recovered from COVID-19. Both conserved end residues are part of each CDR3. A D gene is named only where the DNA matches it firmly. For some rows the clone size is stated as once, few or many, or as a class when expanded; others skip it.

V: TRBV28; D: .; size: .; J: TRBJ1-1; CDR3: CASSLSSGVDTEAFF; DNA: TGTGCCAGCAGTTTATCTTCAGGGGTGGACACTGAAGCTTTCTTT
V: TRBV3-1/TRBV3-2; D: .; size: .; J: TRBJ1-5; CDR3: CASSQQVRQPQHF; DNA: TGTGCCAGCAGCCAACAGGTCCGGCAGCCCCAGCATTTT
V: TRBV11-1; D: TRBD2; size: .; J: TRBJ2-3; CDR3: CASSLWLERGGHTQYF; DNA: TGTGCCAGCAGCCTTTGGTTGGAGCGGGGGGGCCATACGCAGTATTTT
V: TRBV7-8; D: TRBD2; size: .; J: TRBJ2-1; CDR3: CASRVRGSSGNNEQFF; DNA: TGTGCCAGCAGAGTGCGGGGGAGTAGCGGAAACAATGAGCAGTTCTTC
V: TRBV5-1; D: .; size: .; J: TRBJ2-3; CDR3: CASSLVQRSTDTQYF; DNA: TGCGCCAGCAGCTTGGTTCAGCGGAGCACAGATACGCAGTATTTT
V: TRBV3-1/TRBV3-2; D: .; size: .; J: TRBJ2-7; CDR3: CASSQDTGPYEQYF; DNA: TGTGCCAGCAGCCAAGATACAGGGCCCTACGAGCAGTACTTC
V: TRBV5-1; D: .; size: few; J: TRBJ2-7; CDR3: CASSLVGTSYEQYF; DNA: TGCGCCAGCAGCTTGGTAGGGACTTCCTACGAGCAGTACTTC
V: TRBV9; D: .; size: .; J: TRBJ2-5; CDR3: CASSRQGGETQYF; DNA: TGTGCCAGCAGCCGACAGGGAGGAGAGACCCAGTACTTC
V: TRBV6-4; D: TRBD1; size: .; J: TRBJ1-2; CDR3: CASSSGTGRGGYTF; DNA: TGTGCCAGCAGCTCCGGGACAGGGAGAGGCGGCTACACCTTC
V: TRBV10-2; D: TRBD2; size: .; J: TRBJ2-3; CDR3: CASMSPRLAGTDTQYF; DNA: TGCGCCAGCATGAGTCCGCGACTAGCGGGGACTGATACGCAGTATTTT
V: TRBV7-8; D: TRBD2; size: few; J: TRBJ2-1; CDR3: CASSPSTSGAEQFF; DNA: TGTGCCAGCAGCCCCTCCACAAGCGGGGCTGAGCAGTTCTTC
V: TRBV5-5; D: .; size: .; J: TRBJ1-5; CDR3: CASSLNFGRNQPQHF; DNA: TGTGCCAGCAGCTTGAATTTTGGTCGGAATCAGCCCCAGCATTTT
V: TRBV6-5; D: TRBD2; size: .; J: TRBJ2-1; CDR3: CASSFRPGLVGEQFF; DNA: TGTGCCAGCAGTTTCCGTCCGGGACTAGTGGGTGAGCAGTTCTTC
V: TRBV5-1; D: .; size: .; J: TRBJ1-4; CDR3: CASRSDGLTGKLFF; DNA: TGCGCCAGCAGATCGGACGGACTTACGGGGAAACTGTTTTTT
V: TRBV11-3; D: .; size: .; J: TRBJ1-4; CDR3: CASSPHRGNEKLFF; DNA: TGTGCCAGCAGCCCCCATCGAGGGAATGAAAAACTGTTTTTT
V: TRBV9; D: TRBD1; size: .; J: TRBJ1-3; CDR3: CASSARRDRANTIYF; DNA: TGTGCCAGCAGCGCCCGCCGGGACAGGGCTAACACCATATATTTT
V: TRBV30; D: TRBD2; size: .; J: TRBJ2-1; CDR3: CAWASGQSYNEQFF; DNA: TGTGCCTGGGCTAGCGGGCAATCCTACAATGAGCAGTTCTTC
V: TRBV7-3; D: .; size: .; J: TRBJ2-3; CDR3: CASSLSQGLTDTQYF; DNA: TGTGCCAGCAGCTTATCTCAGGGTCTCACAGATACGCAGTATTTT
V: TRBV7-6; D: TRBD2; size: .; J: TRBJ2-3; CDR3: CASSKQRGGQDTQYF; DNA: TGTGCCAGCAGCAAACAGCGGGGGGGCCAAGATACGCAGTATTTT
V: TRBV10-1; D: .; size: .; J: TRBJ2-5; CDR3: CASSGTRWETQYF; DNA: TGCGCCAGCAGTGGGACTCGGTGGGAGACCCAGTACTTC
V: TRBV18; D: TRBD1; size: once; J: TRBJ2-5; CDR3: CASSPPTGAGETQYF; DNA: TGTGCCAGCTCACCTCCGACAGGGGCGGGGGAGACCCAGTACTTC
V: TRBV24-1; D: .; size: .; J: TRBJ1-1; CDR3: CATRAGDMNTEAFF; DNA: TGTGCCACCAGGGCCGGGGACATGAACACTGAAGCTTTCTTT
V: TRBV4-1; D: .; size: .; J: TRBJ1-2; CDR3: CASSQSQYGYGYTF; DNA: TGCGCCAGCAGCCAGTCACAGTATGGCTATGGCTACACCTTC
V: TRBV9; D: .; size: once; J: TRBJ1-2; CDR3: CASSPTGSDGYTF; DNA: TGTGCCAGCAGCCCCACCGGGTCTGATGGCTACACCTTC
V: TRBV28; D: TRBD2; size: once; J: TRBJ2-5; CDR3: CASSFPESGEQTQYF; DNA: TGTGCCAGCAGTTTCCCCGAGAGCGGGGAACAGACCCAGTACTTC
V: TRBV5-1; D: .; size: .; J: TRBJ2-3; CDR3: CASSLGLATDTQYF; DNA: TGCGCCAGCAGCTTGGGGCTAGCTACAGATACGCAGTATTTT
V: TRBV30; D: .; size: .; J: TRBJ1-1; CDR3: CAWRKQVMNTEAFF; DNA: TGTGCCTGGAGAAAACAGGTCATGAACACTGAAGCTTTCTTT
V: TRBV3-1/TRBV3-2; D: .; size: .; J: TRBJ2-3; CDR3: CASSQDKLAPRLSTDTQYF; DNA: TGTGCCAGCAGCCAAGATAAGCTAGCTCCCCGCCTTAGCACAGATACGCAGTATTTT
V: TRBV5-1; D: TRBD2; size: once; J: TRBJ2-3; CDR3: CASSLGGSVPDTQYF; DNA: TGCGCCAGCAGCTTGGGCGGGAGTGTCCCAGATACGCAGTATTTT
V: TRBV2; D: TRBD2; size: .; J: TRBJ2-5; CDR3: CASTGTSGQETQYF; DNA: TGTGCCAGCACCGGGACTAGCGGCCAAGAGACCCAGTACTTC
V: TRBV10-3; D: TRBD1; size: .; J: TRBJ2-7; CDR3: CAISGTGVAEQYF; DNA: TGTGCCATCTCCGGGACAGGGGTGGCCGAGCAGTACTTC
V: TRBV5-1; D: .; size: .; J: TRBJ1-5; CDR3: CASSLGQGSNQPQHF; DNA: TGCGCCAGCAGCTTGGGTCAGGGTAGCAATCAGCCCCAGCATTTT
V: TRBV3-1/TRBV3-2; D: TRBD2; size: .; J: TRBJ2-7; CDR3: CASRTERGEQYF; DNA: TGTGCCAGTCGCACCGAGCGGGGCGAGCAGTACTTC
V: TRBV11-3; D: .; size: .; J: TRBJ1-3; CDR3: CASSHPNGNTIYF; DNA: TGTGCCAGCAGCCATCCTAATGGAAACACCATATATTTT
V: TRBV19; D: .; size: .; J: TRBJ2-3; CDR3: CASTPRGATDTQYF; DNA: TGTGCCAGTACCCCCAGGGGGGCAACAGATACGCAGTATTTT
V: TRBV4-1; D: .; size: .; J: TRBJ1-5; CDR3: CASSQEPGMAQPQHF; DNA: TGCGCCAGCAGCCAAGAACCAGGGATGGCTCAGCCCCAGCATTTT
V: TRBV2; D: TRBD1; size: .; J: TRBJ1-1; CDR3: CASRDRVNTEAFF; DNA: TGTGCCAGCAGAGACAGGGTCAACACTGAAGCTTTCTTT
V: TRBV5-4; D: TRBD2; size: .; J: TRBJ2-7; CDR3: CASSLDAGRYEQYF; DNA: TGTGCCAGCAGCTTGGACGCCGGGAGGTACGAGCAGTACTTC
V: TRBV7-2; D: TRBD2; size: .; J: TRBJ2-7; CDR3: CASSSRTSYSYEQYF; DNA: TGTGCCAGCAGTTCACGGACTAGCTACTCCTACGAGCAGTACTTC
V: TRBV27; D: TRBD1; size: few; J: TRBJ2-2; CDR3: CASSFRTGGVPGELFF; DNA: TGTGCCAGCAGTTTCCGGACAGGGGGAGTACCCGGGGAGCTGTTTTTT
V: TRBV7-2; D: .; size: .; J: TRBJ1-5; CDR3: CASSISSQPQHF; DNA: TGTGCCAGCAGCATCTCCTCTCAGCCCCAGCATTTT
V: TRBV29-1; D: TRBD1; size: .; J: TRBJ2-7; CDR3: CSVDGQGLYEQYF; DNA: TGCAGCGTTGACGGACAGGGCCTCTACGAGCAGTACTTC
V: TRBV20-1; D: .; size: .; J: TRBJ1-4; CDR3: CSASREKLFF; DNA: TGCAGTGCTAGCCGTGAAAAACTGTTTTTT
V: TRBV10-3; D: .; size: .; J: TRBJ2-1; CDR3: CATGGPPFNEQFF; DNA: TGTGCCACAGGGGGGCCTCCTTTCAATGAGCAGTTCTTC
V: TRBV5-1; D: .; size: .; J: TRBJ2-1; CDR3: CASSLETGVDEQFF; DNA: TGCGCCAGCAGCTTGGAGACGGGGGTGGATGAGCAGTTCTTC
V: TRBV28; D: TRBD2; size: .; J: TRBJ2-1; CDR3: CATTGRSPPYNEQFF; DNA: TGTGCCACTACCGGGAGGAGTCCCCCCTACAATGAGCAGTTCTTC
V: TRBV20-1; D: .; size: .; J: TRBJ1-1; CDR3: CSAPENLAFF; DNA: TGCAGTGCACCCGAGAATTTGGCTTTCTTT